This TCR beta chain was retrieved from a study of identical twins. Regarding the study as a whole: Models, which agreed with sharing between unrelated individuals, nonetheless underestimated the out-of-frame TCR alpha sharing seen in monozygotic twins. Alpha sequences out of frame and shared by twins had excess low generation probability.

This clonotype was observed many times. What it recognizes is unknown. The CDR3 has 14 residues. V lost 0 bases and J 7 bases, leaving 7 bases between the germline ends. CDR1 SGHDN and CDR2 FVKESK come from the germline V gene. The authors used template switching to add a universal primer site and gave cDNA unique molecular identifiers. TCRdb re-derived calls from the 5' RACE reads in MiXCR, one entry per CDR3 protein. The sample holds 550,000 to 800,000 distinct CDR3 sequences, about 7.1% seen once. The same sample was also studied in work on yellow fever vaccine responses in identical twins.

This sequence originates from a woman aged 18 to 35 in good health. Sample: PBMCs. The chain links TRBV14 to TRBJ1-6; D not resolved. The CDR3 spells CASSQDFQNSPLHF. Written as DNA, the CDR3 is TGTGCCAGCAGCCAAGACTTCCAAAATTCACCCCTCCACTTT.